This TCR beta chain was identified during a study of T cell responses to AZD1222 COVID-19 vaccine. Study outcomes and limitations: Nearly half of spike-specific TCRs reportedly target unmutated variant regions.

Using immunoSEQ multiplex PCR, the repertoire was profiled, and TCRdb retains in-frame clones only, with some absent. The sample contains about 86,000 clones, more than 70% of which appear only once. CDR3 size: 16 residues. Germline CDR1 is SEHNR and CDR2 is FQNEAQ (reference sequence). Trimming pared 5 bases from V and 0 bases from J, leaving 13 bases between. About this clone: Its target is not known.

The V and J genes are TRBV7-9 and TRBJ1-4, with D possibly matching TRBD1 (6 bases). Sequencing used peripheral blood, obtained 28 days after the second AZD1222 dose. This clonotype originated in an adult who received the AZD1222 COVID-19 vaccine. The CDR3 DNA reads TGTGCCAGCAGCCAGCAGGGGTTCACAACTAATGAAAAACTGTTTTTT. This encodes CASSQQGFTTNEKLFF. The full variable domain, its missing parts supplied by reference TRBV7-9 and TRBJ1-4, is DTGVSQNPRHKITKRGQNVTFRCDPISEHNRLYWYRQTLGQGPEFLTYFQNEAQLEKSRLLSDRFSAERPKGSFSTLEIQRTEQGDSAMYLCASSQQGFTTNEKLFFGSGTQLSVL.